This T cell receptor beta chain was found in a study of shared clonotypes between healthy human individuals. Notes on the study in general: Sampling used blood alone; tissue repertoires probably differ. Clonotypes not shared had lower generation probabilities than those common to all four donors. As a rule, naive subsets had a larger estimated richness than memory subsets. Clonotype sharing among donors, it was expected, would be affected by sequencing depth.

This CDR3 region has 14 residues. Germline V gene lookup returns CDR1 SEHNR and CDR2 FQNEAQ (reference sequence). Trimming removed 5 bases at V and 7 bases at J, with 18 bases between. The assay was immunoSEQ multiplex PCR, and TCRdb's table has in-frame clones only and misses some. Of some 2.1 million clones in the sample, just over 90% were seen once. Naive CD8 cells, CD45RO-negative and positively selected for CCR7, excluded terminally differentiated effector memory CD45RA+ cells. About this clone: Antigen: not known.

The sample consisted of naive CD8+ T cells from PBMCs. This rearrangement joins TRBV7-9 to TRBJ2-7; D could derive from TRBD1 or TRBD2 (5 bases each). This clonotype was sampled from a man younger than 35 in good health. Some clones in this sample may be carry-over from other donors' samples. CDR3 protein: CASSTRDPSPEQYF. CDR3 nucleotide sequence: TGTGCCAGCAGCACCCGGGACCCCTCCCCGGAGCAGTACTTC.